This entry concerns a single T cell receptor beta chain. This entry belongs to a study of blood T cell repertoires in COVID-19. Study context: Acute and convalescent COVID-19 samples came from the United States, Italy and Spain. The cDNA or gDNA used as material had been derived from T cells, B-cell-depleted T cells, or PBMCs.

This CDR3 is 15 amino acids long. Germline CDR1 is LGHDT and CDR2 is YNNKEL (reference sequence). V was pared by 4 bases and J by 0 bases, with 3 bases of the junction left unmatched. Original data processing: The assay estimated nucleated cells by amplifying reference gene primers. Assay used: immunoSEQ multiplex PCR; TCRdb lists only in-frame clones, some missing. V and J calls plus clone size are reproduced from that table; the DNA served to infer D and trimming. There are roughly 70,000 clones in the sample; 88% occur only once, and more than 2.5% lies in the top ten. V and J are TRBV3-1 (or the pseudogene TRBV3-2) and TRBJ2-1; 7 nucleotides align to TRBD2. The TCR comes from a man in his 70s with active or convalescent COVID-19. Sample: peripheral blood. The DNA of the CDR3 is TGTGCCAGCAGCCCCCTAGCGGCCTCCTACAATGAGCAGTTCTTC. Encoded protein: CASSPLAASYNEQFF.